Here is one TCR beta chain with its context. Methods used by the authors: The authors estimated nucleated cell counts from reference gene primer amplification. Clones were sequenced by immunoSEQ multiplex PCR, and TCRdb holds only the in-frame ones, with some missing. V and J calls and clone size are given by that table; D and trimming were obtained from the DNA. The sample holds under 150,000 clones, around 84% seen once. The sample belongs to a study of blood T cell repertoires in COVID-19. On the study more broadly: Some COVID-19 samples were acute and others convalescent; all came from the United States, Italy and Spain. Sample material is recorded as cDNA or gDNA derived from T cells, B-cell-depleted T cells, or PBMCs.

Material: peripheral blood. The source of this sequence is a human donor in a cohort sampled during active COVID-19.

CDR3 coding DNA: TGCGCCAGCAGCCATGGGGCATCTATGAACACTGAAGCTTTCTTT. Translating gives CASSHGASMNTEAFF. The rearrangement joins TRBV5-1 to TRBJ1-1, with D tentatively TRBD1 (5 bases). The CDR3 loop spans 15 amino acids. Germline CDR1 reads SGHRS; CDR2 reads YFSETQ. The V end was cut by 4 bases, the J end by 0 bases, with 13 bases between.